This TCR beta chain was captured in a study of T cell changes during pregnancy in multiple sclerosis. The table came from immunoSEQ multiplex PCR; TCRdb's copy has only in-frame clones and leaves some out. This sample has 55,000 to 85,000 clones, with about 90% found just once. This clonotype originated in a female donor with multiple sclerosis, enrolled in a pregnancy study. The material was peripheral blood, obtained after pregnancy.

This chain's CDR3 is CASRRDFFSGNTIYF. The CDR3 nucleotides read TGTGCCAGCAGAAGGGACTTCTTCTCTGGAAACACCATATATTTT. The chain carries TRBV6-5 and TRBJ1-3; D possibly corresponds to TRBD1 (5 bases). There are 15 residues in the CDR3. Germline V gives CDR1 MNHEY, CDR2 SVGAGI. V was clipped by 6 bases and J by 0 bases, with 12 bases between them.